This TCR beta chain is from a study of T cells in Graves' hyperthyroidism and ophthalmopathy. Overall study context: Once the initial diagnosis was made, peripheral blood was obtained before any treatment.

The CDR3 has 17 amino acids. CDR1 is SGHRS, CDR2 YFSETQ, per germline. The PBMCs had their origin in 10 ml of fresh peripheral blood. Amplification of TCR beta CDR3 regions used RNA as the template. A first-round RT-PCR of the TCR CDR3 used the HTBI primer set. Each CDR3 protein gets one entry after TCRdb re-called the multiplex PCR reads with MiXCR. Of approximately 400,000 distinct CDR3 sequences detected, 15% to 19% appear once; the ten largest clones hold around 30%. The chain has TRBV5-1 and TRBJ2-1, with a tentative D call TRBD2 (5 bases). The J call may be faulty, since TRBJ2-7 better matches the DNA end. Sequencing was carried out using blood. The receptor's source is a woman aged 18-30 years with Graves' hyperthyroidism that later progressed to Graves' ophthalmopathy. CDR3 coding DNA: TGCGCCAGCAGCTTGGTTATAGGACTGGACCCCTACAATGAGCAGTACTTC. The encoded protein is CASSLVIGLDPYNEQYF.